Only a few counts were recorded for the clone carrying this TCR beta chain. Its target is unknown. This sample is drawn from a study of T cells in Graves' hyperthyroidism and ophthalmopathy. The PBMCs had their origin in about 9.7 ml of fresh peripheral blood. With 8 bases removed from V and 8 bases from J, the gap between germline ends came to 15 bases. CDR1 and CDR2 from the germline V gene are MNHEY and SVGAGI. This CDR3 is built from 13 residues. Study conclusions and caveats: Most expanded thyroid clonotypes above 0.001 recurred in blood. Ophthalmopathy was identified by the model a median roughly six months ahead of onset.

There were TCR beta CDR3 regions amplified from RNA transcripts. HTBI primers drove first-round RT-PCR of the TCR CDR3. A single record per CDR3 protein comes from TCRdb applying MiXCR to the multiplex PCR reads. Here the sample spans about 840,000 distinct CDR3 sequences, over 35% being singletons. This sequence originates from a man aged 18 to 30 with Graves' hyperthyroidism. The material sequenced was blood. The chain joins TRBV6-5 to TRBJ1-4, with D unclear. CDR3 sequence reads: CASRSLVKEKLFF. CDR3 nucleotides: TGTGCCAGCCGATCTCTGGTTAAGGAAAAACTGTTTTTT.